This TCR beta chain was recovered during a study of blood T cell repertoires in COVID-19. For the study at large: Samples representing acute and convalescent COVID-19 were sourced from the United States, Italy and Spain.

The V gene's germline CDR1 is SGHTA and CDR2 FQGTGA. The CDR3 has 13 amino acids. Deletions cut 5 bases from V and 5 bases from J, with 13 bases between. The method was immunoSEQ multiplex PCR; TCRdb's version includes in-frame clones alone and lacks a portion of them. There are 99,000 or so clones in the sample; around nine tenths occur only once, and around 2% lies in the top ten. This chain links TRBV7-3 with TRBJ2-7; a weak D match, TRBD2 (5 bases). This clonotype originated in a man between 50 and 59 years old with COVID-19, enrolled during active disease. Sequencing was done on a sample of peripheral blood. This chain's CDR3 is CASSPGLGNEQYF. CDR3 in DNA: TGTGCCAGCAGCCCGGGCCTCGGGAACGAGCAGTACTTC.